Sequencing of this T cell receptor (beta chain) was carried out in a study of glioma-infiltrating T cells after dendritic cell vaccination. Study-level background: Autologous tumor lysate was loaded overnight onto monocyte-derived dendritic cells grown less than 8 days with IL-4 and GM-CSF.

A word on this clone: Its target is unknown.

The assay was immunoSEQ multiplex PCR, and TCRdb's table has in-frame clones only and misses some. This table has 65,000 to 90,000 clones, almost 85% appearing once. Patients had residual fresh-frozen tumor tissue and more than two years of survival data. PBMC were collected before vaccination, two weeks after the third vaccination, and at progression. This CDR3 has 17 amino acids. General study findings and limits: Higher pretreatment TIL content predicted longer progression-free time and survival.

The source was blood, collected before dendritic cell vaccination. This chain uses TRBV21-1 with TRBJ2-7; the table's D call of TRBD2 was not tested on the DNA. TRBV21-1 is tagged as a pseudogene. The TCR sequence derives from a human donor with glioblastoma. Here the CDR3 reads CASSSLGRGDRSYEQYV. In DNA, the CDR3 is TGTGCCAGCAGCTCCCTCGGGAGGGGGGATCGTTCCTACGAGCAGTACGTC.